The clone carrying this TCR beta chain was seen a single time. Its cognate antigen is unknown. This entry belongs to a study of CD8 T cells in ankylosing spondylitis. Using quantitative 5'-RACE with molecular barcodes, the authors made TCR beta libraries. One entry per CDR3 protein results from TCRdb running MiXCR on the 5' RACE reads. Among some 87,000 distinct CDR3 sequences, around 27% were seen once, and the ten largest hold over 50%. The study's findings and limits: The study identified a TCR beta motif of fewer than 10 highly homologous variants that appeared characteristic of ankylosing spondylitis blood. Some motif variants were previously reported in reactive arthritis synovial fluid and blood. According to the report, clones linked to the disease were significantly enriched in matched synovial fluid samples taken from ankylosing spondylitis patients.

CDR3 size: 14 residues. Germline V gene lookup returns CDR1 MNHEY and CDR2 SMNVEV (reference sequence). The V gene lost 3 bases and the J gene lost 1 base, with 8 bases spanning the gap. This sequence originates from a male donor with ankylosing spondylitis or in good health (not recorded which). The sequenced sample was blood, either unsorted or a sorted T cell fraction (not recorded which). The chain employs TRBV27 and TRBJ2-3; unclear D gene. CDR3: CASSFDTGTDTQYF. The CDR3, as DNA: TGTGCCAGCAGTTTTGATACAGGCACAGATACGCAGTATTTT.